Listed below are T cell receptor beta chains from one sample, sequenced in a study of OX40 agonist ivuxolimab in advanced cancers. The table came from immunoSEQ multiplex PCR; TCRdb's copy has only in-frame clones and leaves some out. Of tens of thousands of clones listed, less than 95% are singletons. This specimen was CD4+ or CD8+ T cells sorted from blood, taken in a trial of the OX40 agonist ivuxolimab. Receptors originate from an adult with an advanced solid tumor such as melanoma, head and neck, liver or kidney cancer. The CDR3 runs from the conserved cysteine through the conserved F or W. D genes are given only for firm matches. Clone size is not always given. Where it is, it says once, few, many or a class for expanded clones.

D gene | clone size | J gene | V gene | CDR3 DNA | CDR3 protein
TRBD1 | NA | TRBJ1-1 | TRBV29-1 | TGCAGCGGTCGGACAGGGGGCGGATACACTGAAGCTTTCTTT | CSGRTGGGYTEAFF
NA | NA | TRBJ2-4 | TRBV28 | TGTGCCAGCACGGGGGGCCGGCGGGAGCTACGAAACATTCAGTACTTC | CASTGGRRELRNIQYF
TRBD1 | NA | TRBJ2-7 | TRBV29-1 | TGCAGCGTCGCAGTACAGGGGACCGGACTTCGAGTCTACGAGCAGTACTTC | CSVAVQGTGLRVYEQYF
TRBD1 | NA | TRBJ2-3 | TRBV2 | TGTGCCAGCAACGTACAGGGGGCAATCACAGATACGCAGTATTTT | CASNVQGAITDTQYF
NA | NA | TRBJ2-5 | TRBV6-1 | TGTGCCAGCAGTACAACCGGAGGGGCCGGGGCCCAGTACTTC | CASSTTGGAGAQYF
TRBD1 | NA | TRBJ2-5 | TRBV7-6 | TGTGCCAGCAGCCCGAGAGGGACAGGGAAGGAGAACTTC | CASSPRGTGKENF
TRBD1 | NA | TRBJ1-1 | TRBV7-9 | TGTGCCAGCAGCTTAGCAGCCGGGACAGGGCACACTGAAGCTTTCTTT | CASSLAAGTGHTEAFF
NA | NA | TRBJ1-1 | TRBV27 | TGTGCCAGCAGTTTATCGCCACATTCGAACACTGAAGCTTTCTTT | CASSLSPHSNTEAFF
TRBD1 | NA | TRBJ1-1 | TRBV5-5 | TGTGCCAGCAGATTGGACAGGGCTAACACTGAAGCTTTCTTT | CASRLDRANTEAFF
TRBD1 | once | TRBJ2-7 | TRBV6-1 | TGTGCCAGCAAACTCCTCGGGACAGGGGGCGACGAGCAGTACTTC | CASKLLGTGGDEQYF
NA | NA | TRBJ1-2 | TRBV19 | TGTGCCAGTAGAATTGGGGGGCCGGCTATAGGCTACACCTTC | CASRIGGPAIGYTF
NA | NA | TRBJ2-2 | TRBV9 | TGTGCCAGCAGCGTAGAAATAGGGGTCGTCACCGGGGAGCTGTTTTTT | CASSVEIGVVTGELFF
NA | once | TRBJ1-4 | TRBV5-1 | TGCGCCAGCAGCTTGGCCGGGGCTAATGAAAAACTGTTTTTT | CASSLAGANEKLFF
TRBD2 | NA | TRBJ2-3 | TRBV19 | TGTGAGAAGACCGGGGAGGTTCCGGGACTAGCGGGGAACACAGATACGCAGTATTTT | CEKTGEVPGLAGNTDTQYF
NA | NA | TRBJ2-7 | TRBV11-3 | TGTGCCAGCAGCCCCGGGGGCAAGTCCTACGAGCAGTACTTC | CASSPGGKSYEQYF
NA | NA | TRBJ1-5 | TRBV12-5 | TGTGCTAGTGGTTTGGGGCAGGGTGTTCGTGGCAATCAGCCCCAGCATTTT | CASGLGQGVRGNQPQHF
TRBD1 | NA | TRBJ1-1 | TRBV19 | TGTGCCAGTAAACGGACAGGCAGAACACAGTTGAACACTGAAGCTTTCTTT | CASKRTGRTQLNTEAFF
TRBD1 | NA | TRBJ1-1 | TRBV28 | TGTGCCAGCAGTTTTCCCCCGACCTCAGGGGGGGCTGAAGCTTTCTTT | CASSFPPTSGGAEAFF